These T cell receptor beta chains were read from a single sample in a study of read filtering for tumor transcriptome and immune sequencing. TCRdb re-derived calls from the reads in MiXCR, one entry per CDR3 protein. Of about 40,000 distinct CDR3 sequences in the sample, roughly an eighth were seen once. Material: a population of CD138-negative cells sorted from bone marrow. These receptors were taken from a donor at least 40 years old with multiple myeloma. The CDR3 runs from the conserved cysteine through the conserved F or W. A D gene is named only where the DNA matches it firmly. Expanded clones are given a class, and other clones once, few, many or no size at all.

V gene	J gene	D gene	clone size	CDR3 DNA	CDR3 protein
TRBV14	TRBJ2-2	TRBD2	NA	TGTGCCAGCAGCCAAGATCCGCTAGCGGGGCACACCCGGGGGCTGTTTTTT	CASSQDPLAGHTRGLFF
TRBV7-2	TRBJ2-7	TRBD2	few	TGTGCCAGCAGCTTGGGACTAGCGGGAGTCGAGCAGTACTTC	CASSLGLAGVEQYF
TRBV7-2	TRBJ2-3	TRBD2	many	TGTGCCAGCAGCTCTTCTAGCGGTAGAGATACGCAGTATTTT	CASSSSSGRDTQYF
TRBV12-3/TRBV12-4	TRBJ2-1	NA	many	TGTGCCAGCAGCCATACCTCTGGGCAGTTCTTC	CASSHTSGQFF
TRBV29-1	TRBJ2-1	TRBD2	few	TGCAGCGTTGGGACTAGCGGGAGAATGGGGAATGAGCAGTTCTTC	CSVGTSGRMGNEQFF
TRBV28	TRBJ1-5	TRBD1	NA	TGTGCCAGCATCGAGACAGGGAGCCATCAGCCCCTGCATTTT	CASIETGSHQPLHF
TRBV11-3	TRBJ2-2	NA	many	TGTGCCAGCAGCTTATCTGGTTACACCGGGGAGCTGTTTTTT	CASSLSGYTGELFF
TRBV5-1	TRBJ2-3	NA	many	TGCGCCAGCAGCTTGGAAGGCAGGGGACCAGATACGCAGTATTTT	CASSLEGRGPDTQYF
TRBV7-9	TRBJ2-3	NA	NA	TGTGCCAGCAGCTTATCCGCCAGCGCAGATACGCAGTATTTT	CASSLSASADTQYF
TRBV7-9	TRBJ2-1	TRBD2	many	TGTGCCAGCAGCCAGACCACTAGCGGCCACAATGAGCAGTTCTTC	CASSQTTSGHNEQFF
TRBV6-1	TRBJ2-3	NA	many	TGTGCCAGCAGTGAGCACAGCCGAAGAACAGATACGCAGTATTTT	CASSEHSRRTDTQYF
TRBV7-9	TRBJ1-1	TRBD1	many	TGTGCCAGCAGCTCTCCGGGACAGGGCAACACTGAAGCTTTCTTT	CASSSPGQGNTEAFF
TRBV3-1	TRBJ2-2	NA	many	TGTGCCAGCAGCCCCGGCGTCAACACCGGGGAGCTGTTTTTT	CASSPGVNTGELFF
TRBV2	TRBJ2-7	TRBD1	many	TGTGCCACTGGGGATGGACAGGGAACCTACGAGCAGTACTTC	CATGDGQGTYEQYF
TRBV29-1	TRBJ2-1	NA	many	TGCAGCGTATCAGGGGAAGCCTACAATGAGCAGTTCTTC	CSVSGEAYNEQFF
TRBV28	TRBJ2-7	NA	many	TGTGCCAGCAGGCGTACTTCCTACGAGCAGTACTTC	CASRRTSYEQYF
TRBV5-1	TRBJ1-4	NA	many	TGCGCCAGCAGCTTGGAGGGTGCAACTAATGAAAAACTGTTTTTT	CASSLEGATNEKLFF
TRBV21-1	TRBJ1-4	NA	NA	TGTGCCAGCAGCACCCCAGAGCACAGAGGCGAAAAACTGTATTTT	CASSTPEHRGEKLYF
TRBV20-1	TRBJ2-1	NA	many	TGCAGTGCTAGCAACGTCGAGCAGTTCTTC	CSASNVEQFF
TRBV29-1	TRBJ2-1	NA	NA	TGCAGCGTTGAAGGGGCAGCCACCGCCTACAATGAGCAGTTTTTC	CSVEGAATAYNEQFF
TRBV6-5	TRBJ2-5	NA	many	TGTGCCAGCAGTGGGGACCAGGCAGAGACCCAGTACTTC	CASSGDQAETQYF
TRBV12-3/TRBV12-4	TRBJ2-1	TRBD2	many	TGTGCCAGCAGTCGGACTAGCGGGTACAATGAGCAGTTCTTC	CASSRTSGYNEQFF
TRBV20-1	TRBJ2-1	NA	many	TGCAGTGCTAGAGATTCCCGCCTCAATGAGCAGTTCTTC	CSARDSRLNEQFF
TRBV7-2	TRBJ2-3	NA	many	TGTGCCAGCAGCTTAGTGGTTAGCGGATACACAGATACGCAGTATTTT	CASSLVVSGYTDTQYF
TRBV10-3	TRBJ1-1	NA	NA	TGTGCCATCGGATGGGCGGCTGAGACTGAAGCTTTCTTT	CAIGWAAETEAFF
TRBV7-3	TRBJ2-7	TRBD2	many	TGTGCCAGCAGCCCGACTAGCGGGAGTTGGGACGAGCAGTACTTC	CASSPTSGSWDEQYF
TRBV6-5	TRBJ2-3	NA	many	TGTGCCAGCAGTTTAGCGAATCCCCACACAGATACGCAGTATTTT	CASSLANPHTDTQYF
TRBV28	TRBJ2-7	NA	many	TGTGCCAGCAGCCTCAGGTACTTC	CASSLRYF
TRBV7-9	TRBJ2-3	TRBD2	many	TGTGCCAGCAGCTTGAGTTCGGGGGGACTGCCCGGCACAGATACGCAGTATTTT	CASSLSSGGLPGTDTQYF
TRBV5-6	TRBJ1-1	NA	many	TGTGCCAGCAGCTTGTATCATCGTGCCGAAGCTTTCTTT	CASSLYHRAEAFF
TRBV20-1	TRBJ1-3	NA	NA	TGCAGTGCTAGAGACCACGGGGCAGGGGTACGAAACACCATATATTTT	CSARDHGAGVRNTIYF
TRBV5-1	TRBJ1-1	NA	many	TGCGCCAGCAGCTTCGGTGGGCCGGTTATGAACACTGAAGCTTTCTTT	CASSFGGPVMNTEAFF
TRBV28	TRBJ2-5	NA	few	TGTGCCAGCAGTCTACAGGGAGAGGGCCAAGAGACCCAGTACTTC	CASSLQGEGQETQYF
TRBV7-3	TRBJ2-1	NA	many	TGTGCCAGCAGCTTACCTGGATCAGGGTACTCCTACAATGAGCAGTTCTTC	CASSLPGSGYSYNEQFF
TRBV7-9	TRBJ2-1	TRBD2	many	TGTGCCAGCAGCTTAGTAAGTCAGGGCGGGAGATACAATGAGCAGTTCTTC	CASSLVSQGGRYNEQFF
TRBV3-1	TRBJ2-7	TRBD2	many	TGTGCCAGCAGTCCAGCGGGGGGGAGAGAGCAGTACTTC	CASSPAGGREQYF
TRBV7-8	TRBJ1-4	NA	many	TGTGCCAGCAGCTCGGAGACAGGTTCTAATGAAAAACTGTTTTTT	CASSSETGSNEKLFF
TRBV6-1	TRBJ1-5	TRBD1	many	TGTGCCACAGCGACAGGGCCCAATCAGCCCCAGCATTTT	CATATGPNQPQHF
TRBV11-2	TRBJ2-2	TRBD1	few	TGTGCCAGCAGCTTACGGGACAGGGTTAAGGGCGGGGAGCTGTTTTTT	CASSLRDRVKGGELFF
TRBV28	TRBJ2-3	TRBD2	many	TGTGCCAGCTCCACAACCGGGAGGTCCGCAGATACGCAGTATTTT	CASSTTGRSADTQYF
TRBV30	TRBJ2-3	NA	many	TGTGCCTGGGGCAAGGGGCAGGGACGGGCAGATACGCAGTATTTT	CAWGKGQGRADTQYF
TRBV20-1	TRBJ2-7	TRBD1	few	TGCAGTGCTGGGGGCAGGGGGAACGAGCAGTACTTC	CSAGGRGNEQYF
TRBV5-4	TRBJ2-3	NA	many	TGTGCCAGCAGCTTATTAACTAGAGGGGGCACAGATACGCAGTATTTT	CASSLLTRGGTDTQYF
TRBV19	TRBJ1-5	NA	NA	TGTGCCAGTAGCGCGCGGGGGTATCAGCCCCAGCATTTT	CASSARGYQPQHF
TRBV20-1	TRBJ1-6	TRBD1	many	TGCAGTGCTGGACGGACAGGGGGAGATTCACCCCTCCACTTT	CSAGRTGGDSPLHF
TRBV25-1	TRBJ2-3	NA	NA	TGTGCCAGCAGCGCCCTTCGACCAACCACAGATAGGCAGTACTTT	CASSALRPTTDRQYF
TRBV29-1	TRBJ2-2	TRBD2	many	TGCAGCGTTGAATTCCCATCGCCGGGAGGGCTGTTTTTT	CSVEFPSPGGLFF
TRBV6-1	TRBJ2-1	NA	many	TGTGCCAGCAGTGAATTGACCTCCTACAATGAGCAGTTCTTC	CASSELTSYNEQFF
TRBV24-1	TRBJ2-1	TRBD2	many	TGTGCCACCCGGGGGGGACTAGGCATGAATGAGCAGTTCTTC	CATRGGLGMNEQFF
TRBV4-1	TRBJ2-5	NA	many	TGCGCCAGCAGTCACGGTAGCGGAGAAGAGACCCAGTACTTC	CASSHGSGEETQYF
TRBV7-9	TRBJ2-5	TRBD1	many	TGTGCCAGCAACGCCGGGACAGGGGAAGAGACCCAGTACTTC	CASNAGTGEETQYF